The entry below gives a single T cell receptor (beta chain) sequence along with its context. V lost 3 bases and J lost 3; bases outside the gene matches: 2. This CDR3 is 14 amino acids long. The germline V gene has CDR1 SGHAT and CDR2 FQNNGV. These data come from a study of blood T cell repertoires in COVID-19. Looking at the study overall: The cDNA or gDNA used as material had been derived from T cells, B-cell-depleted T cells, or PBMCs.

The authors' processing: Counts of nucleated cells, estimated from reference gene primer amplification, were obtained. Sequencing was performed with immunoSEQ multiplex PCR; in TCRdb, only in-frame clones are kept and a portion is missing. The DNA gave D and trimming, while V, J and clone size come from that table. The sample includes 250,000 to 300,000 clones, around 90% of them seen just once. Sequencing used peripheral blood. The clonotype comes from a woman aged 40-49 years with acute or convalescent COVID-19. The chain couples TRBV11-2 to TRBJ1-1, with 9 bases that match TRBD1. The CDR3 coding sequence is TGTGCCAGCAGCTTGTGGACAGGGGACACTGAAGCTTTCTTT. Translated, it gives CASSLWTGDTEAFF.